Listed below are T cell receptor beta chains from one sample, sequenced in a study of CD8 T cells in ankylosing spondylitis. MiXCR, applied by TCRdb to the 5' RACE reads, yields one record per CDR3 protein. The data show some 240,000 distinct CDR3 sequences, 7.5% to 9% seen once. The source material was blood, either unsorted or a sorted T cell fraction (not recorded which). The receptors derive from a male donor with ankylosing spondylitis or in good health (not recorded which). The CDR3 runs from the conserved cysteine through the conserved F or W. The order of the fields is clone size, V gene, J gene, D gene, CDR3 DNA, CDR3 protein. A D gene is named only where the DNA matches it firmly. A clone size is listed for some rows: how often the clone was seen (once, few, many), or a class if it is expanded.

many	TRBV5-1	TRBJ1-1	NA	TGCGCCAGCAGCTTGGGCGGGACTAGAATGAACACTGAAGCTTTCTTT	CASSLGGTRMNTEAFF
many	TRBV20-1	TRBJ1-1	NA	TGCAGTGCAAAACGGGTGAACACTGAAGCTTTCTTT	CSAKRVNTEAFF
many	TRBV5-6	TRBJ1-2	TRBD1	TGTGCCAGCAAATTTGACAGGGGCTATGGCTACACCTTC	CASKFDRGYGYTF
many	TRBV12-3/TRBV12-4	TRBJ2-7	NA	TGTGCCAGCAGTCACGGGATTGCCTACGAGCAGTACTTC	CASSHGIAYEQYF
few	TRBV5-1	TRBJ2-1	TRBD2	TGCGCCAGCAGCCCGCGGACTAGCCGCAATGAGCAGTTCTTC	CASSPRTSRNEQFF
few	TRBV7-2	TRBJ2-3	TRBD2	TGTGCCAGCAGCATACGCGGGACTAGCGGTTCTACGCAGTATTTT	CASSIRGTSGSTQYF
NA	TRBV11-3	TRBJ2-7	NA	TGTGCCAGCAGCCTTAGACAGAACTCCGAGCAGTACTTC	CASSLRQNSEQYF
many	TRBV20-1	TRBJ2-3	NA	TGCAGTGCTGTCACCGGCACCACAGATACGCAGTATTTT	CSAVTGTTDTQYF
few	TRBV4-1	TRBJ2-5	NA	TGCGCCAGCAGCCAAGGGGGCCAAGAGACCCAGTACTTC	CASSQGGQETQYF
few	TRBV7-6	TRBJ2-1	TRBD2	TGTGCCAGCAGCTCACTCGGACTAGCGCACAATGAGCAGTTCTTC	CASSSLGLAHNEQFF
NA	TRBV5-4	TRBJ2-2	NA	TGTGCCAGCAGCTTGACCAGGGAAGGCACCGGGGAGCTGTTTTTT	CASSLTREGTGELFF
many	TRBV6-6	TRBJ2-1	TRBD1	TGTGCCAGCAGCCGCCCAGGGGGTGATGAGCAGTTCTTC	CASSRPGGDEQFF
many	TRBV20-1	TRBJ2-3	TRBD2	TGCAGTGCTAGAGATGGGGGTCTAGCGGGAGTAGCAGATACGCAGTATTTT	CSARDGGLAGVADTQYF
many	TRBV7-8	TRBJ2-4	NA	TGTGCCAGCAGCTTAAACTCAAGAGCCAAAAACATTCAGTACTTC	CASSLNSRAKNIQYF
many	TRBV20-1	TRBJ2-4	TRBD2	TGCAGTGCTGGACTAGCGGGAGAGGGGAACATTCAGTACTTC	CSAGLAGEGNIQYF
many	TRBV20-1	TRBJ2-3	NA	TGCAGTGCAAATATCCCGGGTACGCAGTATTTT	CSANIPGTQYF